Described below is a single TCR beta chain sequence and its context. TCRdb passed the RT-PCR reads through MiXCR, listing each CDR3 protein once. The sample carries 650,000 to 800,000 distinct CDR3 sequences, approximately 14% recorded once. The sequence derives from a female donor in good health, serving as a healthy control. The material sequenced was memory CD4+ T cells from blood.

This CDR3 is CASSPQRDREAFF. CDR3 nucleotide sequence: TGTGCCAGCAGCCCTCAAAGGGACAGAGAAGCTTTCTTT. This chain joins TRBV7-2 and TRBJ1-1, with 7 bases fitting TRBD1. This CDR3 contains 13 residues. Unmatched junction bases numbered 8, after V lost 5 bases and J lost 8 bases. Germline V CDR1 and CDR2: SGHTA, FQGNSA.